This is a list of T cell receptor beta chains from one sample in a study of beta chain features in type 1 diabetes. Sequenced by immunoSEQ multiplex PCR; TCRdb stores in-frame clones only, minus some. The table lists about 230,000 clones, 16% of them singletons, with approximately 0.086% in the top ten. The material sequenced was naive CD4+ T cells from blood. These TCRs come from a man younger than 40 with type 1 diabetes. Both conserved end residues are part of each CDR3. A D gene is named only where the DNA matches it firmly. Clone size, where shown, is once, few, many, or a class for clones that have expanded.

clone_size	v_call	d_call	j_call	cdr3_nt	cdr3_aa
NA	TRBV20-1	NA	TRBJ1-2	TGCAGTGCTATTGACATCTATGGCTACACCTTC	CSAIDIYGYTF
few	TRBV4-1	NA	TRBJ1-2	TGCGCCAGCAGCCAAGAGGGGCGGATCTATGGCTACACCTTC	CASSQEGRIYGYTF
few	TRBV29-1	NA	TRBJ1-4	TGCAGCGTCTCCACAGGTTCAACTAATGAAAAACTGTTTTTT	CSVSTGSTNEKLFF
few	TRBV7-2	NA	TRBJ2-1	TGTGCCAGCAGCGGAAACAGGGCATCTAGAAATGAGCAGTTCTTC	CASSGNRASRNEQFF
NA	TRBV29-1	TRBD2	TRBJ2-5	TGCAGCGTAATTGGACTAGAAGAGACCCAGTACTTC	CSVIGLEETQYF
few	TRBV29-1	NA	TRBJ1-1	TGCAGCGCCCAGTTAACGAACACTGAAGCTTTCTTT	CSAQLTNTEAFF
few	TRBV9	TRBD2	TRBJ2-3	TGTGCCAGCAGCGTGGGGACTAGCGGGAGAGGTAATACGCAGTATTTT	CASSVGTSGRGNTQYF
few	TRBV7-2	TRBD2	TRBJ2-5	TGTGCCAGCAGCATACTAGCGGGAGAGGGGACCCAGTACTTC	CASSILAGEGTQYF
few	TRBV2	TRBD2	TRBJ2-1	TGTGCCAGCATGTCGGGACTAGCGCAATACAATGAGCAGTTCTTC	CASMSGLAQYNEQFF
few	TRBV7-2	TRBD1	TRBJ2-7	TGTGCCAGCAGCTTAGTGGGGACAGAGAACGGCCAGCAGTACTTC	CASSLVGTENGQQYF
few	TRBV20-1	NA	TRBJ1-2	TGCAGTGCTACAGGGGAAGGCTACACCTTC	CSATGEGYTF
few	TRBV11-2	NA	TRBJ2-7	TGTGCCAGCAGTCTAGACTACGAGCAGTACTTC	CASSLDYEQYF
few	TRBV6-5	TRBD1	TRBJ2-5	TGTGCCAGCAGCTTAGGACAGGGTCGGCCAGAGACCCAGTACTTC	CASSLGQGRPETQYF
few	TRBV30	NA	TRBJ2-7	TGTGCCTGGAGTTCCCTTAGCTCCTACGAGCAGTACTTC	CAWSSLSSYEQYF
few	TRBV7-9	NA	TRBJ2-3	TGTGCCAGCAGCGATTTCACGTATACCTCCACAGATACGCAGTATTTT	CASSDFTYTSTDTQYF
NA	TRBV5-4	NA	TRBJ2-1	TGTGCCAGCACCTCCCACAATGAGCAGTTCTTC	CASTSHNEQFF
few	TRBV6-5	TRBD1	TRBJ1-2	TGTGCCAGCAGTCCCACAGGGGCAGGGGGCTACACCTTC	CASSPTGAGGYTF
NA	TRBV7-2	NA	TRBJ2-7	TGTGCCAGCAGCTTAAGGGAGGCCTACGAGCAGTACTTC	CASSLREAYEQYF
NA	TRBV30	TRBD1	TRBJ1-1	TGTGCCTGGAGGGGACAGGGGAACACTGAAGCTTTCTTT	CAWRGQGNTEAFF
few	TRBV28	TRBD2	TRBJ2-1	TGTGCCAGCAGTTTAGTAGCGGGAGTTTCCTACAATGAGCAGTTCTTC	CASSLVAGVSYNEQFF
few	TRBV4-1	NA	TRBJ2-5	TGCGCCAGCAGCCAAAACAGGTCAAAGACCCAGTACTTC	CASSQNRSKTQYF
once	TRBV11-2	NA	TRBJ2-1	TGTGCCAGCAGCTTAGATTCAAGTTACAATGAGCAGTTCTTC	CASSLDSSYNEQFF
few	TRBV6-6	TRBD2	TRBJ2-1	TGTGCCAGCAGGAGCGGCGGGAGTTCCAATGAGCAGTTCTTC	CASRSGGSSNEQFF
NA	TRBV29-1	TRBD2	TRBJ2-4	TGCAGCGTCATCGGGACTAGCGGAAACATTCAGTACTTC	CSVIGTSGNIQYF
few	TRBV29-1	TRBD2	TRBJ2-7	TGCAGCGTGCGGGGACTAGCGGGATTCGAGCAGTACTTC	CSVRGLAGFEQYF
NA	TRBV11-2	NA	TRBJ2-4	TGTGCCAGCAGCTTAGACGGCGGGAATTGGAACATTCAGTACTTC	CASSLDGGNWNIQYF
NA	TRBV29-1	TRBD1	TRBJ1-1	TGCAGCGCGGACGAGGGACAGGGAAAAGGAACTGAAGCTTTCTTT	CSADEGQGKGTEAFF
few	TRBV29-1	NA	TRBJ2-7	TGCAGCGTTGCGGTGGGCAGGAGCTCCTACGAGCAGTACTTC	CSVAVGRSSYEQYF
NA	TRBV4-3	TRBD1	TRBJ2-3	TGCGCCAGCAGCCAAGATGGGACAGCGCAGTATTTT	CASSQDGTAQYF
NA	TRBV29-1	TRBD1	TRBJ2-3	TGCAGCGCCGGGGTGGTGAGGACAGGGTCAACAGATACGCAGTATTTT	CSAGVVRTGSTDTQYF
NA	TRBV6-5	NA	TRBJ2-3	TGTGCCAGCAGAGGAAGGGCAGGTGATACGCAGTATTTT	CASRGRAGDTQYF
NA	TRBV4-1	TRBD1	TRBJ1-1	TGCGCCAGCAGCCAAGCGGACAGGGATAACACTGAAGCTTTCTTT	CASSQADRDNTEAFF
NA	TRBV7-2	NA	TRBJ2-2	TGTGCCAGCAGCCCCGGACAGACCGGGGAGCTGTTTTTT	CASSPGQTGELFF
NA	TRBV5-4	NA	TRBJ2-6	TGTGCCAGCAGCTTGGGGACTGGGGCCAACGTCCTGACTTTC	CASSLGTGANVLTF
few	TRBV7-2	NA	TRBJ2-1	TGTGCCAGCACCCCCGAAGGAGGAGAGCAGTTCTTC	CASTPEGGEQFF
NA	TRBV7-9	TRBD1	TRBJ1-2	TGTGCCAGCAGCCCCCAGGGGGCGAGCTATGGCTACACCTTC	CASSPQGASYGYTF
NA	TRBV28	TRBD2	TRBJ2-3	TGTGCCAGCAGTTTAATGGCGGGAGGCGGGAATTTT	CASSLMAGGGNF
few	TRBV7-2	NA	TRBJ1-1	TGTGCCAGCAGCTTCGTAGACGAAGCTTTCTTT	CASSFVDEAFF
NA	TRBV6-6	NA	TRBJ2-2	TGTGCCATCAGCTACAGGGTTGGTAACACCGGGGAGCTGTTTTTT	CAISYRVGNTGELFF
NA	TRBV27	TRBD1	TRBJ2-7	TGTGCCAGCAGTTCACCGGGACAGGGCTACGAGCAGTACTTC	CASSSPGQGYEQYF
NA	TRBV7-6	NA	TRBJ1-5	TGTGCCAGCAGCTTAGGGGGGATTGGCAATCAGCCCCAGCATTTT	CASSLGGIGNQPQHF
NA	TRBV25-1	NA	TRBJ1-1	TGTGCCAGCAGTGAACATCAGGGAGGTGAAGCTTTCTTT	CASSEHQGGEAFF
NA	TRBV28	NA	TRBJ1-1	TGTGCCAGCAGTTTATCGTTGGGGAAGCGGGCTTTCTTT	CASSLSLGKRAFF
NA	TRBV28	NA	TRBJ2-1	TGTGCCAGCAGCCAAAGGCGACTGCGTCACAATGAGCAGTTCTTC	CASSQRRLRHNEQFF
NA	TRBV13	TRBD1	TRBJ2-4	TGTGCCAGCAGCTCGCCTAAAGCAGGGGGCGGCCACTTC	CASSSPKAGGGHF
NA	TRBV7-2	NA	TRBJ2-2	TGTGCCAGCAGTTCAAGGACTCACACCGGGGAGCTGTTTTTT	CASSSRTHTGELFF
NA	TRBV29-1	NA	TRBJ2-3	TGCAGTGTCAGGGGGGTAGTCACAGATACGCAGTATTTT	CSVRGVVTDTQYF
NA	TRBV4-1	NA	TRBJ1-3	TGCGCCAGCAGCCAAGAAGCGCGCAGGGTTGGAAACACCATATATTTT	CASSQEARRVGNTIYF
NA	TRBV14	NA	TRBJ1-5	TGTGCCAGCAGCCAAGATCTTGGCCAGCCCCAGCATTTT	CASSQDLGQPQHF
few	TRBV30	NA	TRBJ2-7	TGTGCCTGGAGTGTACGGGGCAGGGCATCCTACGAGCAGTACTTC	CAWSVRGRASYEQYF
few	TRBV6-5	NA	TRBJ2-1	TGTGCCAGCAGATCGTATGGTGAGCAGTTCTTC	CASRSYGEQFF
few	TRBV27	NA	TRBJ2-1	TGTGCCAGCAGTTCCCCCGGGTCGAATGAGCAGTTCTTC	CASSSPGSNEQFF
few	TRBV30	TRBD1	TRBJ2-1	TGTGCCTGGAGTCCCGGGACAGGGGGCAACAATGAGCAGTTCTTC	CAWSPGTGGNNEQFF
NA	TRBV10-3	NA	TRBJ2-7	TGTGCCATCAGTGATATGAGCGGACGGACCTACGAGCAGTACTTC	CAISDMSGRTYEQYF
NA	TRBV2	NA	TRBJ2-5	TGTGCCAGCAGTGAAGTTCAGGGGGAGACCCAGTACTTC	CASSEVQGETQYF
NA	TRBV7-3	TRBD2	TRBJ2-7	TGTGCCAGCAGCCCAAAGGCCCCGGGAGGTAACAACGAGCAGTACTTC	CASSPKAPGGNNEQYF
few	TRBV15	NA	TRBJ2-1	TGTGCCACCAGCAGAGGCAGGGGAGGTTCCTACAATGAGCAGTTCTTC	CATSRGRGGSYNEQFF